Below, 27 T cell receptor beta chains from the same sample are listed, as sequenced in a study of blood T cell repertoires in COVID-19. Produced via immunoSEQ multiplex PCR; TCRdb's table is partial and in-frame only. Of roughly 300,000 clones listed, roughly 90% are singletons. Sequencing used PBMCs or T cells enriched from blood (not recorded which). These receptors all stem from a woman aged 25 to 39 who had recovered from COVID-19.

The chain couples TRBV3-1 (or the pseudogene TRBV3-2) to TRBJ1-2; D might be TRBD1 (5 bases). The germline V and J ends were trimmed by 2 bases and 4 bases, with 11 bases remaining between them. Germline V gene sequence: CDR1 LGHDT, CDR2 YNNKEL (reference sequence). The CDR3 is 14 residues long. DNA for the CDR3: TGTGCCAGCAGCCAATGGGGCGGAGTCTATGGCTACACCTTC. Translated, it gives CASSQWGGVYGYTF.

The CDR3 here is CASSTGGPNEKLFF. The CDR3 coding sequence is TGTGCCAGCAGCACAGGGGGGCCTAATGAAAAACTGTTTTTT. V and J are TRBV7-2 and TRBJ1-4, with 8 bases matching TRBD1. Germline assignment: CDR1 SGHTA and CDR2 FQGNSA. J gave up 3 bases and V 5 bases, and 2 bases lay outside the gene matches. This CDR3 is built from 14 residues.

The chain has TRBV28 and TRBJ1-5; D is unresolved. The V end lost 1 base, the J end lost 0 bases, and 4 bases lay between the germline ends. In germline, CDR1 is MDHEN, CDR2 SYDVKM. This CDR3 region has 14 residues. This chain's CDR3 is CASSLSHSNQPQHF. In DNA form, the CDR3 reads TGTGCCAGCAGTTTATCCCATAGCAATCAGCCCCAGCATTTT.

The rearrangement joins TRBV7-2 to TRBJ1-2; no firm D call. V gave up 0 bases and J gave up 0 bases, with 14 bases separating them. Germline V gene sequence: CDR1 SGHTA, CDR2 FQGNSA. The CDR3 totals 17 residues. The CDR3 protein is CASSLAPWQTSNYGYTF. The CDR3 nucleotides are TGTGCCAGCAGCTTAGCTCCTTGGCAGACTTCTAACTATGGCTACACCTTC. Full variable domain (remainder filled in from reference TRBV7-2 and TRBJ1-2): GAGVSQSPSNKVTEKGKDVELRCDPISGHTALYWYRQSLGQGLEFLIYFQGNSAPDKSGLPSDRFSAERTGGSVSTLTIQRTQQEDSAVYLCASSLAPWQTSNYGYTFGSGTRLTVV.

The chain is built from TRBV4-2 and TRBJ1-1, with D possibly being TRBD1 (5 bases). V was clipped by 0 bases and J by 6 bases, with 17 bases between them. This CDR3 has 16 amino acids. Germline assignment: CDR1 LGHNA and CDR2 YNFKEQ. The CDR3 DNA reads as TGTGCCAGCAGCCAAGAACATTCAAGGGGAAACGCTGAAGCTTTCTTT. It encodes CASSQEHSRGNAEAFF.

This chain uses TRBV14 with TRBJ1-1, with TRBD1 matching over 8 bases. The CDR3 has 15 amino acids. The trim removed 4 bases at V and 0 bases at J, leaving 4 bases unmatched. The germline V gene has CDR1 SGHDN and CDR2 FVKESK. The CDR3 sequence: CASSRRGPLNTEAFF. The CDR3 region has the DNA TGTGCCAGCAGCCGCAGGGGGCCTTTGAACACTGAAGCTTTCTTT.

The sample holds a few counts of this clone. V gene TRBV6-5 combines with J gene TRBJ1-1, with D maybe TRBD1 (5 bases). Deletions cut 9 bases from V and 0 bases from J, with 11 bases between. The CDR3 runs to 13 residues. From germline, CDR1 is MNHEY and CDR2 SVGAGI. The CDR3: CASSDSMNTEAFF. The CDR3 bases are TGTGCCAGTTCCGACAGCATGAACACTGAAGCTTTCTTT.

The gene calls are TRBV4-3 and TRBJ2-5; D ambiguous. This CDR3 has 15 residues. CDR1 and CDR2 from the germline V gene are LGHNA and YSLEER. V was clipped by 1 base and J by 5 bases, with 14 bases between them. CDR3 DNA: TGCGCCAGCAGCCAAGTGTGGGCTCCCTCTGAGACCCAGTACTTC. It encodes CASSQVWAPSETQYF.

V usage is TRBV28 and J usage is TRBJ1-2; D not resolved. V lost 2 bases and J 8 bases, leaving 18 bases between the germline ends. The length of the CDR3 is 15 residues. Germline loops: CDR1 MDHEN, CDR2 SYDVKM. The CDR3 region is CASSLIGERAGGYTF. For the CDR3, the DNA is TGTGCCAGCAGTTTAATTGGGGAAAGGGCGGGGGGCTACACCTTC.

This chain uses TRBV6-5 with TRBJ2-1; 10 bases match TRBD2. The CDR3 spans 15 residues. Germline loops: CDR1 MNHEY, CDR2 SVGAGI. V trimming: 6 bases; J trimming: 9 bases; junction bases outside the gene matches: 11. Written as DNA, the CDR3 is TGTGCCAGCAGCTACGGGCTAGCGGGAGAGGGTGAGCAGTTCTTC. Protein: CASSYGLAGEGEQFF.

This clone was seen only a few times. The chain is built from TRBV5-1 and TRBJ2-6, with TRBD2 matching 11 bases. With 2 bases clipped from V and 2 bases from J, the junction kept 6 bases outside the gene matches. This CDR3 region has 18 residues. Germline values: CDR1 SGHRS, CDR2 YFSETQ. In nucleotides, the CDR3 is TGCGCCAGCAGCTTACTAGCGGGAGCGTCTACTGGGGCCAACGTCCTGACTTTC. The encoded protein is CASSLLAGASTGANVLTF.

The chain employs TRBV6-2 or TRBV6-3 and TRBJ1-1; 7 positions agree with TRBD1. The germline gives CDR1 MNHEY, CDR2 SVGEGT. The CDR3 totals 15 residues. J lost 1 base, V lost 3 bases, and 5 bases had no gene match. The CDR3: CASSYKGAKNTEAFF. The CDR3 nucleotides read TGTGCCAGCAGTTATAAGGGGGCCAAGAACACTGAAGCTTTCTTT.

V usage is TRBV7-9 and J usage is TRBJ2-3, with D unclear. Trimming stripped 1 base from V and 5 bases from J, with 13 bases between. The CDR3 sequence is 15 residues long. Looked up from germline, CDR1 is SEHNR and CDR2 is FQNEAQ (reference sequence). The CDR3 nucleotides read TGTGCCAGCAGCTTAGGGCAATGGGCTGAAGATACGCAGTATTTT. Translating it yields CASSLGQWAEDTQYF.

The chain joins TRBV30 to TRBJ1-2; 7 nucleotides match TRBD1. From germline, CDR1 is GTSNPN and CDR2 SVGIG (reference sequence). CDR3 length: 17 residues. The V gene end was trimmed by 2 bases and the J gene end by 0 bases; junction bases not matched to a gene: 12. The CDR3 DNA is TGTGCCTGGAGTCCAGCCACAGGGGCCCAAACTAACTATGGCTACACCTTC. Translation: CAWSPATGAQTNYGYTF.

This sequence joins TRBV6-1 and TRBJ2-1, with D possibly matching TRBD2 (6 bases). Germline V CDR1 and CDR2: MNHNS, SASEGT. CDR3 length: 15 amino acids. V lost 1 base and J 3 bases, leaving 10 bases between the germline ends. CDR3 in amino acids: CASSEGLASYNEQFF. The DNA for the CDR3 is TGTGCCAGCAGTGAAGGGCTAGCGAGCTACAATGAGCAGTTCTTC.

This clone was seen only once. The V gene is TRBV7-2, the J gene TRBJ2-5; 11 bases are shared with TRBD2. The V gene's germline CDR1 is SGHTA and CDR2 FQGNSA. CDR3 size: 16 residues. V lost 5 bases, J lost 2 bases, and 7 bases stayed unmatched. For the CDR3, the DNA is TGTGCCAGCAGCCCAGTTAGGACTAGCGGGCAAGAGACCCAGTACTTC. Translating it yields CASSPVRTSGQETQYF. The complete variable domain, with remaining parts taken from reference TRBV7-2 and TRBJ2-5, reads GAGVSQSPSNKVTEKGKDVELRCDPISGHTALYWYRQSLGQGLEFLIYFQGNSAPDKSGLPSDRFSAERTGGSVSTLTIQRTQQEDSAVYLCASSPVRTSGQETQYFGPGTRLLVL.

The rearrangement links TRBV9 to TRBJ2-7; possible D gene TRBD1, 6 bases. The CDR3 is 14 amino acids. Germline CDR1 SGDLS, CDR2 YYNGEE. V was clipped by 4 bases and J by 2 bases, with 13 bases between them. CDR3 loop: CASSSGALPYEQYF. The CDR3, as DNA: TGTGCCAGCAGCTCAGGGGCATTGCCCTACGAGCAGTACTTC.

V and J are TRBV4-2 and TRBJ1-5, with D possibly TRBD1 on 5 matching bases. Germline assignment: CDR1 LGHNA and CDR2 YNFKEQ. V lost 0 bases to trimming and J lost 1 base, with 10 bases between them. CDR3 size: 16 residues. The CDR3 here is CASSQEQGISNQPQHF. For the CDR3, the DNA is TGTGCCAGCAGCCAAGAGCAGGGAATCAGCAATCAGCCCCAGCATTTT.

The rearrangement joins TRBV6-5 to TRBJ2-7; a possible D gene is TRBD1 (6 bases). V lost 6 bases, J lost 7 bases, and 22 bases lay in between. Germline CDR1 is MNHEY and CDR2 is SVGAGI. The CDR3 has 15 residues. CDR3 sequence reads: CASRNSQGSPWEQYF. CDR3 nucleotide sequence: TGTGCCAGCAGGAATAGCCAGGGGAGTCCGTGGGAGCAGTACTTC.

This sequence joins TRBV6-5 and TRBJ1-3; 7 bases line up with TRBD1. The CDR3 length is 15 residues. CDR1 is MNHEY and CDR2 is SVGAGI in the germline V gene. Germline trimming cut 5 bases from V and 2 bases from J; bases unmatched to any gene: 6. CDR3 nucleotides: TGTGCCAGCAGTCGACGAACAGGGGCTGGAAACACCATATATTTT. Translation: CASSRRTGAGNTIYF.

The DNA for the CDR3 is TGTGCCTCCCGGGACAGCCTCTCCTACGAGCAGTACTTC. Translation gives CASRDSLSYEQYF. This chain joins TRBV30 and TRBJ2-7, with 7 bases aligning to TRBD1. The trim removed 7 bases at V and 0 bases at J, leaving 6 bases unmatched. This CDR3 is 13 amino acids long. The germline V gene has CDR1 GTSNPN and CDR2 SVGIG (reference sequence).

V usage is TRBV10-3 and J usage is TRBJ2-4; a weak D match, TRBD2 (7 bases). V was clipped by 4 bases and J by 8 bases, with 18 bases between them. The V gene's germline CDR1 is ENHRY and CDR2 SYGVKD. This CDR3 region has 15 residues. CDR3 nucleotides: TGTGCCATCAGTGGGGACGGGGGGCCCTCCGACATTCAGTACTTC. This sequence encodes CAISGDGGPSDIQYF.

The chain combines TRBV5-1 with TRBJ1-2; 8 bases match TRBD1. The V and J ends lost 4 bases and 3 bases, in that order; junction bases with no gene match: 5. Germline-derived CDR1 and CDR2 are SGHRS and YFSETQ. The CDR3 is 14 residues long. The CDR3 loop is CASSASGGDYGYTF. The CDR3 coding sequence is TGCGCCAGCAGCGCGTCAGGGGGCGACTATGGCTACACCTTC.

The J gene is TRBJ1-6, the V gene TRBV5-6, with 10 bases fitting TRBD1. The germline gives CDR1 SGHDT, CDR2 YYEEEE. With 4 bases clipped from V and 10 bases from J, the junction kept 8 bases outside the gene matches. The CDR3 spans 15 residues. CDR3 nucleotide sequence: TGTGCCAGCAGCCCACCGGGGACAGGGGTCTCACCCCTCCACTTT. Protein product: CASSPPGTGVSPLHF.

This chain connects TRBV11-2 to TRBJ2-7, with 9 nucleotides matching TRBD1. Germline CDR1 reads SGHAT; CDR2 reads FQNNGV. The CDR3 extends over 15 amino acids. V shed 5 bases, J shed 4 bases, and the junction held 9 bases outside the gene matches. The DNA for the CDR3 is TGTGCCAGCAGCCCCGACAGGGGGACTCTGTACGAGCAGTACTTC. Encoded protein: CASSPDRGTLYEQYF.

The CDR3: CASSLAQGNGYTF. For the CDR3, the DNA is TGTGCCAGCAGTTTGGCACAGGGAAATGGCTACACCTTC. V gene TRBV28 combines with J gene TRBJ1-2, with TRBD1 as a possible D gene (6 bases). The CDR3 covers 13 residues. Germline-derived CDR1 and CDR2 are MDHEN and SYDVKM. V dropped 3 bases and J dropped 6 bases, with 11 bases sitting between them.

The chain uses TRBV15 and TRBJ1-2; 8 positions match TRBD1. The CDR3 has 15 amino acids. Germline CDR1 and CDR2: LNHNV and YYDKDF (reference sequence). The ends lost 3 bases at V and 3 bases at J; junction bases unmatched: 6. CDR3 in amino acids: CATSSDRGVHYGYTF. The CDR3 DNA is TGTGCCACCAGCAGCGACAGGGGCGTCCACTATGGCTACACCTTC. Variable domain in full (rest from reference TRBV15 and TRBJ1-2): DAMVIQNPRYQVTQFGKPVTLSCSQTLNHNVMYWYQQKSSQAPKLLFHYYDKDFNNEADTPDNFQSRRPNTSFCFLDIRSPGLGDTAMYLCATSSDRGVHYGYTFGSGTRLTVV.